A selection of T cell receptor beta chains follows, all from one sample in a study of OX40 agonist ivuxolimab in advanced cancers. Produced via immunoSEQ multiplex PCR; TCRdb's table is partial and in-frame only. Here the sample spans under 80,000 clones, approximately 86% being singletons. The sequenced sample was CD4+ or CD8+ T cells sorted from blood, obtained in a trial of the OX40 agonist ivuxolimab. These receptor sequences come from an adult with an advanced solid tumor such as melanoma, head and neck, liver or kidney cancer. Each CDR3 is given with its conserved first and last residue. D genes are given only for firm matches. Rows give clone size only sometimes, using once, few, many, or a class for an expanded clone.

.,TRBJ1-2,.,TRBV28,CASSSGRYGYTF,TGTGCCAGCAGTTCAGGTCGCTATGGCTACACCTTC
.,TRBJ1-2,.,TRBV5-4,CASSLASGDSYGYTF,TGTGCCAGCAGCTTGGCATCAGGGGACTCCTATGGCTACACCTTC
.,TRBJ1-1,few,TRBV28,CASIPAGGNTEAFF,TGTGCCAGCATCCCCGCGGGAGGGAACACTGAAGCTTTCTTT
.,TRBJ2-1,once,TRBV18,CASSPDLQPSYNEQFF,TGTGCCAGCTCACCAGATCTCCAGCCCTCCTACAATGAGCAGTTCTTC
.,TRBJ1-5,.,TRBV6-1,CASSELKGYQPQHF,TGTGCCAGCAGTGAACTTAAGGGGTACCAGCCCCAGCATTTT
TRBD1,TRBJ2-1,few,TRBV7-2,CASSFSPGQGHNEQFF,TGTGCCAGCAGTTTCAGTCCGGGACAGGGACACAATGAGCAGTTCTTC
.,TRBJ2-5,.,TRBV18,CASSPYREETQYF,TGTGCCAGCTCACCATACAGGGAAGAGACCCAGTACTTC
.,TRBJ1-1,.,TRBV28,CASSFTPQGNTEAFF,TGTGCCAGCAGTTTCACCCCGCAAGGGAACACTGAAGCTTTCTTT
.,TRBJ1-2,.,TRBV11-2,CASSLRGRTYTF,TGTGCCAGCAGCTTGCGGGGGCGTACCTACACCTTC
.,TRBJ1-3,.,TRBV10-3,CAISLQGSGNTIYF,TGTGCCATCAGCCTACAGGGTTCTGGAAACACCATATATTTT
.,TRBJ2-3,few,TRBV5-1,CASSLAGALLPDTQYF,TGCGCCAGCAGCTTGGCCGGGGCCCTCCTTCCGGATACGCAGTATTTT
TRBD1,TRBJ2-1,.,TRBV18,CASSPQGASVDEQFF,TGTGCCAGCTCACCACAGGGGGCGAGTGTCGATGAGCAGTTCTTC
.,TRBJ1-4,.,TRBV25-1,CASRGSFIATNEKLFF,TGTGCCAGCAGAGGCAGCTTTATTGCAACTAATGAAAAACTGTTTTTT
.,TRBJ2-2,once,TRBV5-1,CASSLRPGHGKNTGELFF,TGCGCCAGCAGCTTAAGGCCGGGCCACGGGAAAAACACCGGGGAGCTGTTTTTT
.,TRBJ2-5,.,TRBV15,CATSRFSGGETQYF,TGTGCCACCAGCAGGTTTAGCGGCGGGGAGACCCAGTACTTC
.,TRBJ1-1,.,TRBV19,CASSIDWGDTEAFF,TGTGCCAGTAGTATAGATTGGGGGGACACTGAAGCTTTCTTT
TRBD2,TRBJ2-7,.,TRBV2,CASSEAAASGANEQYF,TGTGCCAGCAGTGAAGCGGCGGCTAGCGGAGCTAACGAGCAGTACTTC
.,TRBJ2-2,.,TRBV6-1,CASRWSDTGELFF,TGTGCCAGCCGGTGGAGTGACACCGGGGAGCTGTTTTTT
.,TRBJ1-1,.,TRBV6-1,CASSLGWTEAFF,TGTGCCAGCAGCCTAGGGTGGACTGAAGCTTTCTTT
.,TRBJ2-5,.,TRBV5-1,CASSLSNRRWETQYF,TGCGCCAGCAGCTTGTCGAACCGGCGGTGGGAGACCCAGTACTTC
.,TRBJ2-1,.,TRBV2,CASTQAARRFF,TGTGCCAGCACCCAGGCGGCCCGGCGGTTCTTC
TRBD2,TRBJ2-7,.,TRBV10-3,CAISGLGLAGGRNEQYF,TGTGCCATCAGTGGACTGGGACTAGCGGGGGGAAGGAACGAGCAGTACTTC
.,TRBJ1-3,.,TRBV9,CASSPGVAGNTIYF,TGTGCCAGCAGCCCGGGGGTGGCTGGAAACACCATATATTTT
TRBD1,TRBJ2-7,.,TRBV5-1,CASSDPGTGGDF,TGCGCCAGCAGCGACCCCGGGACAGGGGGAGACTTC
.,TRBJ2-2,.,TRBV9,CASSVVDGRGTGELFF,TGTGCCAGCAGCGTAGTTGATGGTCGGGGGACCGGGGAGCTGTTTTTT
.,TRBJ2-1,.,TRBV5-1,CASSLTTGPTSREQFF,TGCGCCAGCAGCTTAACCACGGGACCAACCTCAAGGGAGCAGTTCTTC
.,TRBJ2-1,.,TRBV25-1,CASSRQGFNEQFF,TGTGCCAGCAGTAGGCAGGGCTTCAATGAGCAGTTCTTC
TRBD1,TRBJ2-3,.,TRBV30,CAWMSGGSNSATDTQYF,TGTGCCTGGATGTCAGGGGGCTCGAATAGCGCCACAGATACGCAGTATTTT
.,TRBJ2-7,.,TRBV18,CASSPPRGSDSYEQYF,TGTGCCAGCTCACCACCGAGGGGATCGGACTCCTACGAGCAGTACTTC
TRBD1,TRBJ2-6,once,TRBV27,CASQGAAGANVLTF,TGTGCCAGCCAGGGGGCGGCTGGGGCCAACGTCCTGACTTTC
TRBD1,TRBJ2-7,.,TRBV7-9,CASSPGGSQASQYF,TGTGCCAGCAGCCCAGGGGGTAGCCAAGCGAGCCAGTACTTC
TRBD1,TRBJ1-5,once,TRBV5-1,CASSSEGQMGQPQHF,TGCGCCAGCAGCTCCGAGGGACAGATGGGACAGCCCCAGCATTTT
.,TRBJ1-6,once,TRBV7-8,CASSASPGHNNSPLHF,TGTGCCAGCAGCGCTTCCCCGGGACATAATAATTCACCCCTCCACTTT
.,TRBJ1-6,.,TRBV19,CASKERSNSPLHF,TGTGCCAGTAAGGAGCGGAGTAATTCACCCCTCCACTTT
.,TRBJ1-6,.,TRBV6-1,CASDQEGQFNSPLHF,TGTGCCAGCGACCAAGAGGGGCAGTTTAATTCACCCCTCCACTTT
.,TRBJ2-3,.,TRBV28,CASSLSAGARGPQYF,TGTGCCAGCAGTTTATCCGCGGGGGCCCGGGGCCCGCAGTATTTT
TRBD2,TRBJ2-2,.,TRBV11-3,CASSLVRTSGELFF,TGTGCCAGCAGCTTAGTGCGGACTAGCGGGGAGCTGTTTTTT
.,TRBJ1-5,few,TRBV2,CASSGQFNQPQHF,TGTGCCAGCAGTGGACAGTTCAATCAGCCCCAGCATTTT
.,TRBJ2-2,once,TRBV10-3,CAISESAGTPPGELFF,TGTGCCATCAGTGAGTCGGCAGGTACCCCCCCCGGGGAGCTGTTTTTT
TRBD2,TRBJ2-3,few,TRBV5-5,CASSLDGAGGTDTQYF,TGTGCCAGCAGCTTGGACGGCGCGGGAGGAACAGATACGCAGTATTTT
.,TRBJ1-1,.,TRBV11-2,CASSLRQIQNTEAFF,TGTGCCAGCAGCTTGAGACAGATACAGAACACTGAAGCTTTCTTT
.,TRBJ2-5,.,TRBV19,CASSPVLWETQYF,TGTGCCAGTAGTCCGGTACTCTGGGAGACCCAGTACTTC
.,TRBJ2-3,.,TRBV12-5,CASGRAGGEGDTQYF,TGTGCTAGTGGGCGTGCCGGGGGCGAAGGAGATACGCAGTATTTT